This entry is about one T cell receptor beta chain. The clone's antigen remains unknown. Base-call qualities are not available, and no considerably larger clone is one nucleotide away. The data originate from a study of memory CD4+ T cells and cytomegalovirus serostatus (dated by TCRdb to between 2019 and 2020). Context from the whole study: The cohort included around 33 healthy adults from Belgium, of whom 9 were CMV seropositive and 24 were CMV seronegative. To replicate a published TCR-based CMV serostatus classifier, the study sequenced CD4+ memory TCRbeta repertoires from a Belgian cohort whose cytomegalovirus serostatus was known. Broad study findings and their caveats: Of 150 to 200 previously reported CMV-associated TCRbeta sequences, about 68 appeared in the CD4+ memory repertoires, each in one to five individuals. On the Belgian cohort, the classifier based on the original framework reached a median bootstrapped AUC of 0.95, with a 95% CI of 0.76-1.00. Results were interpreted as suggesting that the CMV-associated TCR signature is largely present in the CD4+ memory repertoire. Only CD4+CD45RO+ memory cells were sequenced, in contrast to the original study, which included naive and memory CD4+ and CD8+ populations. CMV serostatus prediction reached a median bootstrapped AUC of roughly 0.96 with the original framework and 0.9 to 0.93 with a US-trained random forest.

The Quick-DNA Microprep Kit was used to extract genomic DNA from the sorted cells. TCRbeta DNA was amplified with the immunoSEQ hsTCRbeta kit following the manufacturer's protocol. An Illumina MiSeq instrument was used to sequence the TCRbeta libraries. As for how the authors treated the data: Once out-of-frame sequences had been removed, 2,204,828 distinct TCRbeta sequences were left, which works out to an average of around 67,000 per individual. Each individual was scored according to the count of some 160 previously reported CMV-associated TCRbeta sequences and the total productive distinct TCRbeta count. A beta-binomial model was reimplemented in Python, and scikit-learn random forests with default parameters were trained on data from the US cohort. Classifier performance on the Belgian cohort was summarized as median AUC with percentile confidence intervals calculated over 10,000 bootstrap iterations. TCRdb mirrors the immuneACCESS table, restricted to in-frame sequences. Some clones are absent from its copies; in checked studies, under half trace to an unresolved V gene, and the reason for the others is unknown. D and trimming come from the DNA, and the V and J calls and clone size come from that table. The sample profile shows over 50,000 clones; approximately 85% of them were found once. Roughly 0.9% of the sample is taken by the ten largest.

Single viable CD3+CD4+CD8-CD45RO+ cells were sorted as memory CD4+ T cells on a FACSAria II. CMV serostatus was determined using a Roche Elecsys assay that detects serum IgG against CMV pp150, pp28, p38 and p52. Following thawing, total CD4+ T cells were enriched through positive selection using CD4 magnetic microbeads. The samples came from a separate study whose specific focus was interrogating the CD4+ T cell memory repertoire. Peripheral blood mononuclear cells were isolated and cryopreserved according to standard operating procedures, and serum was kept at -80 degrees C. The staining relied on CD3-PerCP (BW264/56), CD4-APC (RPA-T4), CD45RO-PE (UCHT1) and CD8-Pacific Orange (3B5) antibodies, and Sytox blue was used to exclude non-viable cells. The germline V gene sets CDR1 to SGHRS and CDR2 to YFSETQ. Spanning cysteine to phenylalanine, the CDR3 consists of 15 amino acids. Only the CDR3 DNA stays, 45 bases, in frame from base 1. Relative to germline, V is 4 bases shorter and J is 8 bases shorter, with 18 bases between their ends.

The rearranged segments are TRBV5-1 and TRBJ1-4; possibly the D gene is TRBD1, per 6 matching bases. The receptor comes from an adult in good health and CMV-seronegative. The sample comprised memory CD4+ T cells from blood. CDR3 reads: CASSRLGGGIEKLFF. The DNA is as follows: TGCGCCAGCAGCCGGCTAGGGGGAGGGATCGAAAAACTGTTTTTT.